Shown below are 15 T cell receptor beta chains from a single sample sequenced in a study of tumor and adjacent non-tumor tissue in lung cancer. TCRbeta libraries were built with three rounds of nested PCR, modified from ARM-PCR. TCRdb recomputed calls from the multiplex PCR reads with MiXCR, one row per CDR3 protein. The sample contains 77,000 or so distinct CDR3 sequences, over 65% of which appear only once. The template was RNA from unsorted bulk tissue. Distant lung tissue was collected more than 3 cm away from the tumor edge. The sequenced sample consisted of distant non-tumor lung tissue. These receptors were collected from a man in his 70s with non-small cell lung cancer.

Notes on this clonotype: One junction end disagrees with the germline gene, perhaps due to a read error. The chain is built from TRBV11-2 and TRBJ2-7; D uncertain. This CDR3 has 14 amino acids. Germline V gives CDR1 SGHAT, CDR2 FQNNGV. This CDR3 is CTSSLVGWDREKCF. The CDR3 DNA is TGTACCAGCAGCTTAGTTGGTTGGGATCGAGAGAAGTGCTTC.

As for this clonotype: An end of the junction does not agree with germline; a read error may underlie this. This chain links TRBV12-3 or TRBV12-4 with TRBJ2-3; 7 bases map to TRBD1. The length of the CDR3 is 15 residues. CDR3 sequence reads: CASSSGTEVTATQYF. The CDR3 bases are TGTGCCAGCAGCTCCGGGACAGAGGTCACAGCTACGCAGTATTTT.

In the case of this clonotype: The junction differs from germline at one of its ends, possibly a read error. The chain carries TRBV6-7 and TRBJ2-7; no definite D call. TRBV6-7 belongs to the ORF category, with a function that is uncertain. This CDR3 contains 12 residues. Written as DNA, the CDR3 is TGTACCAGCAGTTTCAGGCAATACGAGCAGTATTTC. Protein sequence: CTSSFRQYEQYF.

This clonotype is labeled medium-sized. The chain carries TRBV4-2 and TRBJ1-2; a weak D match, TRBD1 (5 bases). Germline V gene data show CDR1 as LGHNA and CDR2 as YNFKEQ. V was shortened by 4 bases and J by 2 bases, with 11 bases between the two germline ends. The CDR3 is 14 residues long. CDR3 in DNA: TGTGCCAGCAGCCCGTTACAGGACAACTATGGCTACACCTTC. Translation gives CASSPLQDNYGYTF.

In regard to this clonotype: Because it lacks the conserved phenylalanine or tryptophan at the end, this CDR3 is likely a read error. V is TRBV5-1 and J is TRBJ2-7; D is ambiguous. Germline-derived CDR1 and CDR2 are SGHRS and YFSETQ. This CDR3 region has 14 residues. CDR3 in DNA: TGCGCAAGCAGCTTGTTTGAAGGTTCCTACGAGCAGTACTTA. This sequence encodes CASSLFEGSYEQYL.

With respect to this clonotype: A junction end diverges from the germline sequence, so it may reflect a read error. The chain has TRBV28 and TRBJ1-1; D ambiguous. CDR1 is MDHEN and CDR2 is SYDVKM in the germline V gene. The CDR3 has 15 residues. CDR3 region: CARSLWPSYYIEAFF. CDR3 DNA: TGTGCCCGCAGTTTATGGCCCAGTTACTACATTGAAGCTTTCTTT.

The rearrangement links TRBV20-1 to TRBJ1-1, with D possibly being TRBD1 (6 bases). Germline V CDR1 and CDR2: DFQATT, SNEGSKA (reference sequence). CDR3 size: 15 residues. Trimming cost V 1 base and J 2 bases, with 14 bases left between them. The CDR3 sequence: CSARGPGHINTEAFF. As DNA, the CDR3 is TGCAGTGCTAGAGGCCCGGGACATATAAACACTGAAGCTTTCTTT.

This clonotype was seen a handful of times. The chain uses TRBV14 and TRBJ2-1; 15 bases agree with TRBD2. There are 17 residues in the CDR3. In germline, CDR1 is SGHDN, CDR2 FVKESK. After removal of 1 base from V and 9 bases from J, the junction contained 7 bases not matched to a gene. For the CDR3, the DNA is TGTGCCAGCAGCCAAGCCATCGGGACTAGCGGGGGGATTGAGCAGTTCTTC. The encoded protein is CASSQAIGTSGGIEQFF.

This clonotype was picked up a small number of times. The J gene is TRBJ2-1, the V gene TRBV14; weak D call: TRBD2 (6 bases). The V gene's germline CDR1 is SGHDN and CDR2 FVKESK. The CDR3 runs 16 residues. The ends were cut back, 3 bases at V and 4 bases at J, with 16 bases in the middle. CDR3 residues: CASSHTGATHYNEQFF. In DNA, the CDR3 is TGTGCCAGCAGCCATACGGGAGCGACCCATTACAATGAGCAGTTCTTC. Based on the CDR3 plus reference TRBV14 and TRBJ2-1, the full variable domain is EAGVTQFPSHSVIEKGQTVTLRCDPISGHDNLYWYRRVMGKEIKFLLHFVKESKQDESGMPNNRFLAERTGGTYSTLKVQPAELEDSGVYFCASSHTGATHYNEQFFGPGTRLTVL.

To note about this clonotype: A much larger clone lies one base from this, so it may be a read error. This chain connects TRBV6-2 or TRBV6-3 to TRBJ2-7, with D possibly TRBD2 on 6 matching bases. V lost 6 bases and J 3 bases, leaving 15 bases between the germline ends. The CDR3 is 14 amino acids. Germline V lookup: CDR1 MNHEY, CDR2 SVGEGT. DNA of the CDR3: TGTGCCAGCAGCCGACTAGAGGGAGGCTACGAGCAGTACTTC. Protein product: CASSRLEGGYEQYF.

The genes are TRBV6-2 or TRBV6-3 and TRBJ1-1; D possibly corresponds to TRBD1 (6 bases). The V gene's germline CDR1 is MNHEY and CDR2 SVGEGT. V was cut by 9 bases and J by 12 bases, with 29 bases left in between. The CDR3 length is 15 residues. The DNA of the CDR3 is TGTGCCAGTCGACCTTTTGTGGGACAAAGAAGAGAGACTTTCTTT. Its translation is CASRPFVGQRRETFF.

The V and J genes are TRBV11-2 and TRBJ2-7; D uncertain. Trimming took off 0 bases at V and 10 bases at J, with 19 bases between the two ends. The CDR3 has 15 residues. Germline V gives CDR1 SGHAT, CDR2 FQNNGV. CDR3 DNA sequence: TGTGCCAGCAGCTTAGATCAGGTGGCCCCATACAATCAGTACTTC. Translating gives CASSLDQVAPYNQYF.

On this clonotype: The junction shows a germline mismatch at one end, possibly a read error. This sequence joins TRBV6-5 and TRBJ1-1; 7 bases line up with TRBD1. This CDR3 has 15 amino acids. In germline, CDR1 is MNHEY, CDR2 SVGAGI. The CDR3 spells CASCSPDRLNTEPFF. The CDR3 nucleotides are TGTGCCAGCTGCTCGCCGGACAGGCTTAACACTGAACCTTTCTTT.

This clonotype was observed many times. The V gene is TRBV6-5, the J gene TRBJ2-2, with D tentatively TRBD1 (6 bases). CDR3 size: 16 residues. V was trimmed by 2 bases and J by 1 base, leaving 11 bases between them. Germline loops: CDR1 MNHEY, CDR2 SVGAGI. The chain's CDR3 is CASSYLDRRNTGELFF. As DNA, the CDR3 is TGTGCCAGCAGTTACCTTGACAGGAGGAACACCGGGGAGCTGTTTTTT.

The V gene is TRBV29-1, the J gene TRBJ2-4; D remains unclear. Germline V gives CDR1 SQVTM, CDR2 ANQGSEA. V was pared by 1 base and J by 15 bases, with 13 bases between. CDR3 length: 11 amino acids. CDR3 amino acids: CSVEGGIILYF. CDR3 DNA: TGCAGCGTTGAAGGGGGAATCATACTGTACTTC.